This is a list of T cell receptor beta chains from one sample in a study of blood T cell repertoires in COVID-19. Assay: immunoSEQ multiplex PCR; the TCRdb copy retains only in-frame clones and omits some. The sample comprises 220,000 or so clones, about four fifths of which are singletons, and 6.8% rests with the top ten. Sequenced input: PBMCs or T cells enriched from blood (not recorded which). The receptors here all came from a woman aged 40 to 50 who had recovered from COVID-19. Both conserved end residues are part of each CDR3. The order of the fields is clone size, CDR3 length, D gene, J gene, V gene, CDR3 protein, CDR3 DNA. D genes are given only for firm matches. Expanded clones are given a class, and other clones once, few, many or no size at all.

>NA|13|NA|TRBJ2-5|TRBV19
CASSFEGGETQYF
TGTGCCAGTAGTTTCGAGGGTGGGGAGACCCAGTACTTC
>NA|13|TRBD1|TRBJ1-1|TRBV29-1
CSVGGQGATEAFF
TGCAGCGTTGGAGGGCAGGGGGCCACTGAAGCTTTCTTT
>NA|15|NA|TRBJ1-5|TRBV19
CASSIDRSGRQPQHF
TGTGCCAGTAGTATAGATCGGTCAGGGCGTCAGCCCCAGCATTTT
>NA|11|NA|TRBJ1-1|TRBV3-1/TRBV3-2
CASSHSTEAFF
TGTGCCAGCAGCCACAGCACTGAAGCTTTCTTT
>NA|15|TRBD1|TRBJ1-1|TRBV27
CASSLHRGPNTEAFF
TGTGCCAGCAGTCTTCACAGGGGCCCGAACACTGAAGCTTTCTTT
>NA|11|NA|TRBJ1-2|TRBV5-8
CASSLVSRFTF
TGTGCCAGCAGCTTGGTCTCCAGGTTCACCTTC
>NA|15|NA|TRBJ1-1|TRBV6-5
CASSYSGRDNRGAFF
TGTGCCAGCAGTTACTCGGGCAGGGACAACCGCGGGGCTTTCTTT
>NA|13|NA|TRBJ1-1|TRBV5-8
CASSLVRGTEAFF
TGTGCCAGCAGCTTGGTGAGAGGTACTGAAGCTTTCTTT
>NA|19|NA|TRBJ2-3|TRBV19
CASSTVYSIQDSLTDTQYF
TGTGCCAGTAGCACAGTATACTCCATACAGGACAGCCTCACAGATACGCAGTATTTT
>NA|16|TRBD2|TRBJ2-1|TRBV9
CASSASGTSGVLGEFF
TGTGCCAGCAGCGCCTCCGGGACTAGCGGGGTCCTCGGTGAGTTCTTC
>NA|15|NA|TRBJ2-3|TRBV2
CASSRSGTSTDTQYF
TGTGCCAGCAGTCGTAGCGGAACTAGCACAGATACGCAGTATTTT
>NA|15|NA|TRBJ2-1|TRBV3-1/TRBV3-2
CASSLIPGSHNEQFF
TGTGCCAGCAGTCTCATTCCCGGGAGCCACAATGAGCAGTTCTTC
>few|15|TRBD1|TRBJ1-1|TRBV10-3
CAIRGQSDMNTEAFF
TGTGCCATCAGGGGACAGTCAGACATGAACACTGAAGCTTTCTTT
>NA|17|TRBD1|TRBJ1-6|TRBV28
CASSSRTGGTRSSPLHF
TGTGCCAGCAGTTCTCGGACAGGGGGCACTCGGAGTTCACCCCTCCACTTT
>few|13|TRBD2|TRBJ2-5|TRBV12-3/TRBV12-4
CASSRLAQETQYF
TGTGCCAGCAGTCGACTAGCCCAAGAGACCCAGTACTTC
>NA|12|NA|TRBJ1-4|TRBV7-8
CASSLRGEKLFF
TGTGCCAGCAGCCTGCGGGGCGAAAAACTGTTTTTT
>NA|13|NA|TRBJ2-7|TRBV10-2
CASRSETTYEQYF
TGCGCCAGCAGGAGCGAGACTACCTACGAGCAGTACTTC
>NA|13|TRBD1|TRBJ2-7|TRBV18
CASSDGQDYEQYF
TGTGCCAGCTCAGATGGACAGGACTACGAGCAGTACTTC
>NA|14|NA|TRBJ2-3|TRBV30
CAWSEQVGGDTQYF
TGTGCCTGGAGTGAACAAGTGGGGGGAGATACGCAGTATTTT
>NA|16|TRBD1|TRBJ2-1|TRBV3-1/TRBV3-2
CASSQQTGGSYNEQFF
TGTGCCAGCAGCCAACAAACAGGGGGGTCCTACAATGAGCAGTTCTTC
>NA|15|NA|TRBJ2-1|TRBV18
CASSPLVGSINEQFF
TGTGCCAGCTCACCACTCGTCGGGAGTATCAATGAGCAGTTCTTC
>NA|17|TRBD1|TRBJ1-1|TRBV6-4
CASRALGQSKMNTEAFF
TGTGCCAGCAGAGCCTTGGGACAGAGTAAAATGAACACTGAAGCTTTCTTT